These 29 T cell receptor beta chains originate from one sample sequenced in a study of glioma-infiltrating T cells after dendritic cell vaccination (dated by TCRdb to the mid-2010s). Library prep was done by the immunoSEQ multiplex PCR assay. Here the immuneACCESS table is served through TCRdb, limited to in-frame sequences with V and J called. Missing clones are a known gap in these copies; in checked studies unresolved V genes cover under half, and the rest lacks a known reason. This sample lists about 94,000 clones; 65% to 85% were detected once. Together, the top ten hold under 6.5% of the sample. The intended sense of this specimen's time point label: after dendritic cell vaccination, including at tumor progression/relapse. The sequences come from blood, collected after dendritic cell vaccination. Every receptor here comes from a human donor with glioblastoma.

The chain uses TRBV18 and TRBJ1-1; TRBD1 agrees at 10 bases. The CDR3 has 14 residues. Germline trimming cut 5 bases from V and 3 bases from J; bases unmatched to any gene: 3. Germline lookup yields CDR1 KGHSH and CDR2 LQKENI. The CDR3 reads CASSAGTGDTEAFF. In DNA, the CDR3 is TGTGCCAGCTCAGCCGGGACAGGGGACACTGAAGCTTTCTTT.

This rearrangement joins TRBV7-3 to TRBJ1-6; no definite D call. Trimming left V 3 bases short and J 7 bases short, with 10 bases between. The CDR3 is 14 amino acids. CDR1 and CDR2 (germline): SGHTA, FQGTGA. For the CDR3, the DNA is TGTGCCAGCAGCTTGGGAGTTGGGAATTCACCCCTCCACTTT. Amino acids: CASSLGVGNSPLHF.

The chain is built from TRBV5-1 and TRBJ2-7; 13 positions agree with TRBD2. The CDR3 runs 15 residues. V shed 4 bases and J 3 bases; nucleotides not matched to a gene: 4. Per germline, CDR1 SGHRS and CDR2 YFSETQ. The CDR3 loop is CASSTGLAGVYEQYF. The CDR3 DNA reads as TGCGCCAGCAGCACCGGACTAGCGGGGGTCTACGAGCAGTACTTC.

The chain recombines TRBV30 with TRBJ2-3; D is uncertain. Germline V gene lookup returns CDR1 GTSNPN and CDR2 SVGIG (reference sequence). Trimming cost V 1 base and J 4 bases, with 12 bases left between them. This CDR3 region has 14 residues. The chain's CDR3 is CAWSARLVADTQYF. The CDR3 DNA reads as TGTGCCTGGAGTGCCCGCCTAGTGGCAGATACGCAGTATTTT.

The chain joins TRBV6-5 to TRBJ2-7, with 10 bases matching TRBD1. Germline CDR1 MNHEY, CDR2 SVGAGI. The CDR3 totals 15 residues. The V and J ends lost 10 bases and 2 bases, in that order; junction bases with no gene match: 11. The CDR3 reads CATQTTGGLTYEQYF. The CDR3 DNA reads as TGTGCCACCCAGACGACAGGGGGCCTGACCTACGAGCAGTACTTC.

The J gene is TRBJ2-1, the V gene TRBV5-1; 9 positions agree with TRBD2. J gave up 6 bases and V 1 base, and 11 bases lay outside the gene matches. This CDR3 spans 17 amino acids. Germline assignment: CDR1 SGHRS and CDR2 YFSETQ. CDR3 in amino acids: CASSLWGSGSWGNEQFF. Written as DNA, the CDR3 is TGCGCCAGCAGCTTGTGGGGTAGCGGGAGCTGGGGCAATGAGCAGTTCTTC. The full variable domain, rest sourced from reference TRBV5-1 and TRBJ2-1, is KAGVTQTPRYLIKTRGQQVTLSCSPISGHRSVSWYQQTPGQGLQFLFEYFSETQRNKGNFPGRFSGRQFSNSRSEMNVSTLELGDSALYLCASSLWGSGSWGNEQFFGPGTRLTVL.

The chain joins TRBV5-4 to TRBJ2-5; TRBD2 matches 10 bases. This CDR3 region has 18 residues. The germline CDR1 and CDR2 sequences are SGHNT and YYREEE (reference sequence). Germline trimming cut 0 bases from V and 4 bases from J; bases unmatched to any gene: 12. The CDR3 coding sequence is TGTGCCAGCAGCTTGGTAGGGCTAGCGGGAGCAGTTGCAGAGACCCAGTACTTC. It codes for CASSLVGLAGAVAETQYF.

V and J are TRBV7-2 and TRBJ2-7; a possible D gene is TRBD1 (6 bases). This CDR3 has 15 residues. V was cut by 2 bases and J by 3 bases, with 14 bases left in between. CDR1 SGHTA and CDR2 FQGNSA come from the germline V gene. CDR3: CASSLRQVLNYEQYF. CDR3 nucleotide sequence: TGTGCCAGCAGCTTAAGACAGGTCCTGAACTACGAGCAGTACTTC.

The CDR3 loop reads CASRRTGGNYNEQFF. The CDR3, as DNA: TGTGCCAGCAGAAGGACAGGGGGGAACTACAATGAGCAGTTCTTC. The chain is built from TRBV28 and TRBJ2-1; 10 bases agree with TRBD1. CDR3 length equals 15 residues. Per germline, CDR1 MDHEN and CDR2 SYDVKM. The J segment lost 3 bases and the V segment lost 6 bases, leaving 5 bases of the junction unmatched.

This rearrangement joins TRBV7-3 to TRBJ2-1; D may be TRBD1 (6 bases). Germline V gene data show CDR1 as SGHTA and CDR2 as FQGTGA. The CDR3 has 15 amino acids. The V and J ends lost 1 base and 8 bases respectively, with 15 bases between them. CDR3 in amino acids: CASSLMGAPHYEQFF. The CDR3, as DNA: TGTGCCAGCAGCTTAATGGGGGCCCCACATTATGAGCAGTTCTTC.

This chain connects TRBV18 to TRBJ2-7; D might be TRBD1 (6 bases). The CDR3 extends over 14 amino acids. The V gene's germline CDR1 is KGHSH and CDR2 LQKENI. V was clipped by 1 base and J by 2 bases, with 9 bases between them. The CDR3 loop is CASSPQGVPYEQYF. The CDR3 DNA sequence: TGTGCCAGCTCACCACAGGGGGTCCCCTACGAGCAGTACTTC.

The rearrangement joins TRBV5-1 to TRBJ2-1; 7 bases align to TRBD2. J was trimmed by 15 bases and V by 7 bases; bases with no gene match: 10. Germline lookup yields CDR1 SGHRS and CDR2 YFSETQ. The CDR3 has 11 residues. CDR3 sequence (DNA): TGCGCCAGCGGGGGGGAAGGTCGTTGGTTCTTC. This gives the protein CASGGEGRWFF. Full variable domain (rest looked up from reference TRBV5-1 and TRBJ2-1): KAGVTQTPRYLIKTRGQQVTLSCSPISGHRSVSWYQQTPGQGLQFLFEYFSETQRNKGNFPGRFSGRQFSNSRSEMNVSTLELGDSALYLCASGGEGRWFFGPGTRLTVL.

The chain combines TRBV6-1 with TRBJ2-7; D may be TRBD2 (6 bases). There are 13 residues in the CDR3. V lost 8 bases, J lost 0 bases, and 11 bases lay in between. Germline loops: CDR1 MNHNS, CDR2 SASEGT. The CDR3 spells CASLMTSSYEQYF. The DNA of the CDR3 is TGTGCCAGCTTGATGACTAGCTCCTACGAGCAGTACTTC.

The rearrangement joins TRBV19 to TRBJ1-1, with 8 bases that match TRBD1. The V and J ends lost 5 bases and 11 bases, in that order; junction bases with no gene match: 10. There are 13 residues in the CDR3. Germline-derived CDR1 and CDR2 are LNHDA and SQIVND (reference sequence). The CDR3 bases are TGTGCCAGTAGTTTCCCAGGGGGCAGAGATGCTTTCTTT. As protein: CASSFPGGRDAFF.

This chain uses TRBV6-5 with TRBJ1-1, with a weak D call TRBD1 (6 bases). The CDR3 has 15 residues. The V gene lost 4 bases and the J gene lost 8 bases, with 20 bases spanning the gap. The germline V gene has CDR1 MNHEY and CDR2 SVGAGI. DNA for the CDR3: TGTGCCAGCAGTTTTACGAACAGGGTGGGGACGGAAGCTTTCTTT. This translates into CASSFTNRVGTEAFF.

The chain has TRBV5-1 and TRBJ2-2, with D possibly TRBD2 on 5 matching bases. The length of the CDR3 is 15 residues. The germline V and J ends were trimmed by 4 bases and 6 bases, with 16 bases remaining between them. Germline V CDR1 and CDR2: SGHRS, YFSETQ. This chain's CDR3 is CASSGLHSGAGELFF. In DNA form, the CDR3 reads TGCGCCAGCAGCGGACTCCACTCTGGGGCCGGGGAGCTGTTTTTT.

The CDR3 region is CASSTPRANNEQFF. The CDR3 DNA sequence: TGTGCCAGCAGCACCCCCAGGGCGAACAATGAGCAGTTCTTC. The chain is built from TRBV9 and TRBJ2-1; weak D call: TRBD1 (5 bases). Germline V gene data show CDR1 as SGDLS and CDR2 as YYNGEE. V shed 4 bases and J shed 5 bases, with 13 bases lying between them. The CDR3 spans 14 residues.

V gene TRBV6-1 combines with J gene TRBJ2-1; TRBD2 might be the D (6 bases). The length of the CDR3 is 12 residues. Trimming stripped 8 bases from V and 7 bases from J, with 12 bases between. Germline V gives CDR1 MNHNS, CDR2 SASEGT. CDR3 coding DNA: TGTGCCAGCCAAGGAGGGGTAAATGAGCAGTTCTTC. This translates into CASQGGVNEQFF.

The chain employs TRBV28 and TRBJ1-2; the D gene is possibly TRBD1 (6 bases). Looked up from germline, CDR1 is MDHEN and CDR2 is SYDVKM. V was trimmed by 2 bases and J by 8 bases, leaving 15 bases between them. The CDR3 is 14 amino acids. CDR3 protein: CASSLGGGAQGYTF. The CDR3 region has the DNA TGTGCCAGCAGTTTAGGAGGGGGGGCGCAAGGCTACACCTTC.

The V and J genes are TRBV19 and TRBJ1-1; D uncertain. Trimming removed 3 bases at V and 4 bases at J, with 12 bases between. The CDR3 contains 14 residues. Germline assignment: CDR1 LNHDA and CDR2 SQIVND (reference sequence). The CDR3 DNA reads TGTGCCAGTAGTATGAGGGTAGAAGGCACTGAAGCTTTCTTT. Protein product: CASSMRVEGTEAFF.

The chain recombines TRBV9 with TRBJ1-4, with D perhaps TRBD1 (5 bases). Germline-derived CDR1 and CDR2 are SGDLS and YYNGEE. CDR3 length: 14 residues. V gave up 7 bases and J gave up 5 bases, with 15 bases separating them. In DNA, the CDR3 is TGTGCCAGCGGGTCGGGGGGGTTCAATGAAAAACTGTTTTTT. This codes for CASGSGGFNEKLFF. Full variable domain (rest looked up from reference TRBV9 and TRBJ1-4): DSGVTQTPKHLITATGQRVTLRCSPRSGDLSVYWYQQSLDQGLQFLIQYYNGEERAKGNILERFSAQQFPDLHSELNLSSLELGDSALYFCASGSGGFNEKLFFGSGTQLSVL.

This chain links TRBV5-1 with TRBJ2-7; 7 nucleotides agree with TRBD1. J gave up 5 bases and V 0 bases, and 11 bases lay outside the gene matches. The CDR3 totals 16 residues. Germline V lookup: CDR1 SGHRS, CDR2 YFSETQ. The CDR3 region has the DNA TGCGCCAGCAGCTTGGCGACAGGGAGAGAGGTGAACGAGCAGTACTTC. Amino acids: CASSLATGREVNEQYF.

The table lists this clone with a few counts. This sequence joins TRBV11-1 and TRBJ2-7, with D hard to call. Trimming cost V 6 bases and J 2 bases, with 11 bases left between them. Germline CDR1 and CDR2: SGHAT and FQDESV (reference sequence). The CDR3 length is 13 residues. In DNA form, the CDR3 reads TGTGCCAGCAGGGGTGGAGCTGCCTACGAGCAGTACTTC. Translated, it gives CASRGGAAYEQYF.

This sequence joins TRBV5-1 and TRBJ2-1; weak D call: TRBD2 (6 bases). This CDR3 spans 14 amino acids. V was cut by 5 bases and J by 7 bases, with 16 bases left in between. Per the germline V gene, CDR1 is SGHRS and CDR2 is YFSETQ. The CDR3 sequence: CASREVGGSNEQFF. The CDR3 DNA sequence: TGCGCCAGCAGAGAGGTCGGGGGTTCAAATGAGCAGTTCTTC.

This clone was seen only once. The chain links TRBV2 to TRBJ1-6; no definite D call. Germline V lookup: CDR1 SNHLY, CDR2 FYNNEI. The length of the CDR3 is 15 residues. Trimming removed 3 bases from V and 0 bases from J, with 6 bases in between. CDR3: CASSDGSSYNSPLHF. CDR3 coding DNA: TGTGCCAGCAGTGACGGTAGCTCCTATAATTCACCCCTCCACTTT.

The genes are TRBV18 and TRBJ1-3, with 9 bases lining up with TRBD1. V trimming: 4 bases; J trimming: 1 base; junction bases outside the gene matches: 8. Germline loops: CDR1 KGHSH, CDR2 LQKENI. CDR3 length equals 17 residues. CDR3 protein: CASSQGQGSGSGNTIYF. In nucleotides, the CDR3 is TGTGCCAGCTCACAGGGACAGGGTTCGGGGTCTGGAAACACCATATATTTT.

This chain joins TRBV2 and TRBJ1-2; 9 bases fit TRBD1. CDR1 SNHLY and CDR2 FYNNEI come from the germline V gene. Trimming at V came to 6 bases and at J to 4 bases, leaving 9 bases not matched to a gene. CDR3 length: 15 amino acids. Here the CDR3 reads CASSDLGTGSYGYTF. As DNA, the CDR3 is TGTGCCAGCAGCGACCTCGGGACAGGGTCCTATGGCTACACCTTC.

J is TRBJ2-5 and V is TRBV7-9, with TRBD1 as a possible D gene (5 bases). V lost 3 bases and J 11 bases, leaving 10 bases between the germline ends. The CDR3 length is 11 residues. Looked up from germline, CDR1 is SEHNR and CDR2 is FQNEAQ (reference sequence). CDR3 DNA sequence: TGTGCCAGCAGCTTTCTTTCAGGGCAGTACTTC. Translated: CASSFLSGQYF.

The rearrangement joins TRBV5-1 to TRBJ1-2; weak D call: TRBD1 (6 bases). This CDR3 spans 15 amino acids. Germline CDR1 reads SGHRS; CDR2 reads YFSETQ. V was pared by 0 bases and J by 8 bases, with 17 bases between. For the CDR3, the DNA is TGCGCCAGCAGCTTGGAGCCTCAGGGGAAGGGAGGCTACACCTTC. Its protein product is CASSLEPQGKGGYTF.